This TCR beta chain was recorded in a study of blood T cell repertoires in COVID-19. Study in general: There were acute and convalescent COVID-19 samples, and they came from the United States, Italy and Spain. PBMCs, B-cell-depleted T cells, or T cells provided the cDNA or gDNA that made up the material.

Methods used by the authors: Reference gene primer amplification in the assay estimated nucleated cell counts. Libraries were prepared by immunoSEQ multiplex PCR; TCRdb keeps only in-frame clonotypes and omits some of them. Clone size and the V and J calls come from that table; the DNA yielded D and trimming. The sample consists of fewer than 100,000 clones, over 75% of them appearing once. The J segment lost 3 bases and the V segment lost 8 bases, leaving 7 bases of the junction unmatched. Per germline, CDR1 SGHVS and CDR2 FNYEAQ. This CDR3 region has 15 residues. Source material: peripheral blood. The V and J genes are TRBV7-6 and TRBJ2-2, with 9 bases fitting TRBD2. This TCR came from a woman older than 75 with acute or convalescent COVID-19. The CDR3 spells CASVRIAGDTGELFF. CDR3 in DNA: TGTGCCAGCGTAAGGATAGCGGGAGACACCGGGGAGCTGTTTTTT.